These 10 T cell receptor beta chains came from one sample sequenced in a study of T-cell reconstitution after alpha-beta-depleted transplantation in children (dated by TCRdb to 2016 to 2017). Sample treatment or condition, as interpreted from the label and publication: allogeneic hematopoietic cell transplantation with graft depleted of TCRalphabeta T cells and CD19 B cells. Libraries were prepared through PCR. Sequenced using an Illumina HiSeq 2500. TCR libraries were prepared with molecular barcoding, using unique molecular identifiers to normalize TCRbeta repertoire quantification. TCRdb trimmed the raw reads at Q25, called clones with MiXCR and kept productive beta chains. Duplicate CDR3 protein sequences are folded into a single record with the most common DNA and genes. The sample table contains about 260,000 distinct CDR3 sequences; only one count was recorded for around 10% of them. The ten largest clones add up to roughly a quarter of the sample.

The source was peripheral blood, collected 180 days after TCRalphabeta/CD19-depleted stem cell transplant. All receptors derive from a male patient between 2 and 10 years old who had a stem cell transplant for chronic granulomatous disease, so the T cells may come from the graft donor.

This clonotype has a count of ten or more. V is TRBV5-4 and J is TRBJ2-3; D remains ambiguous. The length of the CDR3 is 14 residues. The germline CDR1 and CDR2 sequences are SGHNT and YYREEE (reference sequence). V lost 3 bases and J lost 1, with 9 bases in between. The CDR3 DNA sequence: TGTGCCAGCAGCTCCGGCGGCCGCACAGATACGCAGTATTTT. It specifies CASSSGGRTDTQYF.

This clonotype was counted many times. The genes are TRBV20-1 and TRBJ2-7, with no clear D. This CDR3 spans 12 amino acids. V was clipped by 0 bases and J by 7 bases, with 10 bases between them. Per germline, CDR1 DFQATT and CDR2 SNEGSKA (reference sequence). CDR3 nucleotides: TGCAGTGCTAGAGATCCCCCAAATGAGCAGTACTTC. As protein: CSARDPPNEQYF.

This clonotype was recorded many times. The gene calls are TRBV4-1 and TRBJ2-1; D unresolved. From germline, CDR1 is MGHRA and CDR2 YSYEKL. Trimming took off 1 base at V and 15 bases at J, with 13 bases between the two ends. The CDR3 has 12 amino acids. The CDR3 nucleotides are TGCGCCAGCAGCCAAGTAAAAGGCATGCGGTTCTTC. Translating gives CASSQVKGMRFF.

This clonotype was recorded at least ten times. The J gene is TRBJ2-2, the V gene TRBV28; D remains ambiguous. Between the trimmed V and J ends, which lost 6 bases and 6 bases, there was a span of 14 bases. Per the germline V gene, CDR1 is MDHEN and CDR2 is SYDVKM. The length of the CDR3 is 14 residues. CDR3 region: CASRRGGGAGELFF. In nucleotides, the CDR3 is TGTGCCAGCAGACGCGGCGGCGGTGCCGGGGAGCTGTTTTTT.

This clonotype was observed many times. This chain connects TRBV5-1 to TRBJ1-4; 7 bases are a match to TRBD1. CDR1 and CDR2 (germline): SGHRS, YFSETQ. The CDR3 covers 15 residues. V lost 4 bases and J lost 5; bases outside the gene matches: 8. CDR3 nucleotides: TGCGCCAGCAGCAAAGGGGACAGACTCAATGAAAAACTGTTTTTT. Encoded protein: CASSKGDRLNEKLFF. The entire variable domain, with the rest obtained from reference TRBV5-1 and TRBJ1-4, is as follows: KAGVTQTPRYLIKTRGQQVTLSCSPISGHRSVSWYQQTPGQGLQFLFEYFSETQRNKGNFPGRFSGRQFSNSRSEMNVSTLELGDSALYLCASSKGDRLNEKLFFGSGTQLSVL.

This clonotype was detected many times. The CDR3: CASSKGVEREETQYF. The CDR3 nucleotides are TGTGCCAGCAGCAAAGGGGTTGAGAGGGAAGAGACCCAGTACTTC. This rearrangement joins TRBV7-3 to TRBJ2-5; either TRBD1 or TRBD2 may supply D (5 bases each). There are 15 residues in the CDR3. V was clipped by 5 bases and J by 3 bases, with 16 bases between them. Germline CDR1 reads SGHTA; CDR2 reads FQGTGA.

A single count supports this clonotype. A much bigger clone sits one base away, suggesting this may be a read error. This chain links TRBV5-1 with TRBJ1-1; the D gene is possibly TRBD1 (5 bases). V lost 4 bases, J lost 11 bases, and 18 bases lay in between. The CDR3 totals 13 residues. Per the germline V gene, CDR1 is SGHRS and CDR2 is YFSETQ. The chain's CDR3 is CASSRRGEPEAFF. CDR3 nucleotides: TGCGCCAGCAGCCGACGAGGGGAACCAGAGGCTTTCTTT.

This clonotype was recorded at least ten times. The chain carries TRBV12-3 or TRBV12-4 and TRBJ1-6; D may be TRBD1 (6 bases). Deletions cut 5 bases from V and 10 bases from J, with 12 bases between. The CDR3 is 13 residues long. CDR3: CASSPGEGSPLHF. For the CDR3, the DNA is TGTGCCAGCAGTCCAGGGGAAGGGTCACCCCTCCACTTT.

This clonotype has a count of ten or more. The genes are TRBV7-3 and TRBJ1-2; 12 bases fit TRBD1. The germline CDR1 and CDR2 sequences are SGHTA and FQGTGA. V trimming: 4 bases; J trimming: 5 bases; junction bases outside the gene matches: 11. The CDR3 consists of 17 residues. CDR3 DNA: TGTGCCAGCAGCTCCTCCGGGACAGGGGGCGCACCGTATGGCTACACCTTC. Amino acids: CASSSSGTGGAPYGYTF.

This clonotype was counted ten times or more. The chain is built from TRBV11-2 and TRBJ1-5; no clear D. The CDR3 consists of 13 residues. V lost 4 bases, J lost 3 bases, and 7 bases lay in between. The V gene's germline CDR1 is SGHAT and CDR2 FQNNGV. As DNA, the CDR3 is TGTGCCAGCAGCTCATGGACCAATCAGCCCCAGCATTTT. This translates into CASSSWTNQPQHF.